The 8 T cell receptor beta chains given below trace back to one sample, sequenced in a study of blood T cell repertoires in COVID-19. Clones were read by immunoSEQ multiplex PCR, and TCRdb kept only the in-frame ones, dropping some. The sample carries fewer than 500,000 clones, nearly 90% recorded once. The sample taken for sequencing was PBMCs or T cells enriched from blood (not recorded which). These receptors all stem from a woman between 18 and 29 years old with acute COVID-19.

The rearrangement joins TRBV7-6 to TRBJ2-3; 9 bases are a match to TRBD2. Unmatched junction bases numbered 10, after V lost 5 bases and J lost 4 bases. Germline V gives CDR1 SGHVS, CDR2 FNYEAQ. The CDR3 has 16 amino acids. CDR3 DNA sequence: TGTGCCAGCAGCCCTAAAGCGGGGGGATTTTCAGATACGCAGTATTTT. Protein sequence: CASSPKAGGFSDTQYF.

Regarding this clone: The same CDR3 also results from other DNA sequences found in this sample. The genes are TRBV5-1 and TRBJ2-1; 9 positions match TRBD1. The V segment lost 4 bases and the J segment 1 base; nucleotides outside the gene matches: 3. The CDR3 sequence is 15 residues long. Germline CDR1 SGHRS, CDR2 YFSETQ. This CDR3 is CASSTGQGSYNEQFF. CDR3 sequence (DNA): TGCGCCAGCAGCACGGGACAGGGATCCTACAATGAGCAGTTCTTC.

The chain joins TRBV3-1 (or the pseudogene TRBV3-2) to TRBJ2-7; 9 positions agree with TRBD1. The CDR3 sequence is 14 residues long. Germline V CDR1 and CDR2: LGHDT, YNNKEL (reference sequence). V shed 4 bases and J 5 bases; nucleotides not matched to a gene: 6. CDR3 sequence (DNA): TGTGCCAGCAGCCTCGGGACAGGGCTAGACGAGCAGTACTTC. Amino acid sequence: CASSLGTGLDEQYF.

The chain carries TRBV27 and TRBJ2-5, with a possible D match to TRBD2 (6 bases). Germline V gene sequence: CDR1 MNHEY, CDR2 SMNVEV (reference sequence). The CDR3 runs 13 residues. V was clipped by 6 bases and J by 5 bases, with 13 bases between them. CDR3 DNA: TGTGCCAGCAGACCCCGGGGGTCGGAGACCCAGTACTTC. It translates to CASRPRGSETQYF.

The gene calls are TRBV5-1 and TRBJ2-1; 12 nucleotides line up with TRBD2. J lost 8 bases, V lost 1 base, and 13 bases had no gene match. CDR3 length equals 18 residues. The V gene's germline CDR1 is SGHRS and CDR2 YFSETQ. The CDR3 bases are TGCGCCAGCAGCTTGAATAACTTGGCTAGCGGGAGGGGGGATGAGCAGTTCTTC. This codes for CASSLNNLASGRGDEQFF. Filled out from reference TRBV5-1 and TRBJ2-1, the complete variable domain reads KAGVTQTPRYLIKTRGQQVTLSCSPISGHRSVSWYQQTPGQGLQFLFEYFSETQRNKGNFPGRFSGRQFSNSRSEMNVSTLELGDSALYLCASSLNNLASGRGDEQFFGPGTRLTVL.

This clone came up once. V and J are TRBV20-1 and TRBJ2-7; D possibly corresponds to TRBD1 (5 bases). This CDR3 has 11 amino acids. The germline V and J ends were trimmed by 3 bases and 3 bases, with 6 bases remaining between them. Germline V gene data show CDR1 as DFQATT and CDR2 as SNEGSKA (reference sequence). This CDR3 reads CSASRVYEQYF. Written as DNA, the CDR3 is TGCAGTGCTAGCAGGGTCTACGAGCAGTACTTC.

The V call is TRBV27, the J call TRBJ1-2; 9 bases agree with TRBD1. Germline V gene data show CDR1 as MNHEY and CDR2 as SMNVEV (reference sequence). Germline trimming cut 2 bases from V and 5 bases from J; bases unmatched to any gene: 6. The CDR3 is 15 amino acids. This CDR3 is CASSLMGQGLYGYTF. The CDR3 DNA follows: TGTGCCAGCAGTTTAATGGGACAGGGCTTATATGGCTACACCTTC.

This clone came up once. V is TRBV11-1 and J is TRBJ2-1, with 7 positions matching TRBD1. CDR1 is SGHAT and CDR2 is FQDESV in the germline V gene (reference sequence). Germline trimming cut 9 bases from V and 0 bases from J; bases unmatched to any gene: 5. The CDR3 length is 14 residues. CDR3 residues: CASQGQSSYNEQFF. Here the CDR3 DNA reads TGTGCCAGTCAGGGACAGTCCTCCTACAATGAGCAGTTCTTC.